This paragraph reports one T cell receptor beta chain. The sample is drawn from a study of T cell changes during pregnancy in multiple sclerosis. CDR3 size: 17 residues. Deletions cut 3 bases from V and 7 bases from J, with 21 bases between. CDR1 and CDR2 from the germline V gene are SEHNR and FQNEAQ (reference sequence). Produced via immunoSEQ multiplex PCR; TCRdb's table is partial and in-frame only. The sample has 40,000 or so clones, more than 85% seen once. This receptor was taken from a female donor with multiple sclerosis, enrolled in a pregnancy study. The rearrangement joins TRBV7-9 to TRBJ2-2; possibly TRBD2 for D (7 bases). Specimen: CD8+ T cells from peripheral blood mononuclear cells, collected in the third trimester of pregnancy. The CDR3 loop reads CASSLNRDREDRGELFF. The CDR3 DNA reads TGTGCCAGCAGCTTGAACAGGGATCGGGAGGATCGCGGGGAGCTGTTTTTT.